A selection of T cell receptor beta chains follows, all from one sample in a study of shared clonotypes between healthy human individuals. The data were produced by immunoSEQ multiplex PCR, yet TCRdb's version contains in-frame clones alone and is incomplete. This repertoire shows fewer than 700,000 clones, 85% to 95% found once; its top ten account for about 0.11%. Sequencing was done on a sample of naive CD8+ T cells sorted from blood. These TCRs come from a woman aged 25 to 45 in good health. The CDR3 runs from the conserved cysteine through the conserved F or W. The D gene is left open where the match is weak. Some rows have no size entry. The others give once, few or many, or a class for an expanded clone.

DNA	CDR3	V	J	size	D
TGTGCCAGCTCACCACCGGGAGCGGGATTGGTGAACAATGAGCAGTTCTTC	CASSPPGAGLVNNEQFF	TRBV18	TRBJ2-1	NA	TRBD2
TGTGCCAGCAGTTTATCGGACAGGACATACAATGAGCAGTTCTTC	CASSLSDRTYNEQFF	TRBV27	TRBJ2-1	NA	TRBD1
TGTGCCAGCAGTTTATACAATGAGCAGTTCTTC	CASSLYNEQFF	TRBV6-5	TRBJ2-1	NA	NA
TGTGCCAGCAGCCTAGTTATTAACTATGGCTACACCTTC	CASSLVINYGYTF	TRBV28	TRBJ1-2	few	NA
TGTGCCAGCAGTGAATGGCAAGATCATGCAGAGACCCAGTACTTC	CASSEWQDHAETQYF	TRBV6-1	TRBJ2-5	NA	NA
TGTGCCAGTAGTACCTCTGACAGTTTCCCTGAAGCTTTCTTT	CASSTSDSFPEAFF	TRBV19	TRBJ1-1	NA	NA
TGTGCCAGCAGCAGGACAGGGAGTGGCAATCAGCCCCAGCATTTT	CASSRTGSGNQPQHF	TRBV7-9	TRBJ1-5	NA	TRBD1
TGTGCCAGCAGCTTGGGTGGGACAGGGATCGGCGAGCAGTACTTC	CASSLGGTGIGEQYF	TRBV11-2	TRBJ2-7	NA	TRBD1
TGCAGCGTACTTGGGACTAGCGGGAGAGTTTACGAGCAGTACTTC	CSVLGTSGRVYEQYF	TRBV29-1	TRBJ2-7	NA	TRBD2
TGTGCCAGCAGCCCCGGGAGCTCCTACAATGAGCAGTTCTTC	CASSPGSSYNEQFF	TRBV9	TRBJ2-1	NA	NA